Listed below are T cell receptor beta chains from one sample, sequenced in a study of cytomegalovirus exposure and HLA in healthy donors. Only in-frame clones appear in the TCRdb table, and some are missing; sequencing was by immunoSEQ multiplex PCR. Of about 200,000 clones in the sample, 65% to 85% were seen once. The specimen sequenced was PBMCs. These receptors were obtained from a boy under 10 years old in good health and CMV-seronegative. Both conserved end residues are part of each CDR3. The order of the fields is D gene, J gene, clone size, CDR3 length, V gene, CDR3 protein, CDR3 DNA. A D gene is named only where the DNA matches it firmly. Not every row has a clone size; where given, it reads once, few, many or a size class.

D: .
J: TRBJ2-7
size: .
length: 16
V: TRBV11-2
CDR3: CASSLDRAGLSYEQYF
DNA: TGTGCCAGCAGCTTAGATCGGGCGGGTCTCTCCTACGAGCAGTACTTC

D: TRBD2
J: TRBJ2-1
size: few
length: 16
V: TRBV6-5
CDR3: CASSLGLAGEVNEQFF
DNA: TGTGCCAGCAGTTTGGGACTAGCGGGAGAAGTCAATGAGCAGTTCTTC

D: TRBD2
J: TRBJ2-5
size: .
length: 15
V: TRBV2
CDR3: CASSWSGGPPEGQYF
DNA: TGTGCCAGCAGCTGGAGCGGGGGGCCCCCCGAAGGCCAGTACTTC

D: .
J: TRBJ1-1
size: .
length: 15
V: TRBV9
CDR3: CASSGLPGGHDEAFF
DNA: TGTGCCAGCAGCGGGTTACCGGGAGGTCACGATGAAGCTTTCTTT

D: TRBD1
J: TRBJ2-7
size: .
length: 15
V: TRBV25-1
CDR3: CASSERGTGGCEQYF
DNA: TGTGCCAGCAGTGAAAGAGGGACAGGGGGCTGCGAGCAGTACTTC

D: .
J: TRBJ1-2
size: .
length: 15
V: TRBV13
CDR3: CASSPFGGFNYGYTF
DNA: TGTGCCAGCAGCCCGTTTGGAGGGTTTAACTATGGCTACACCTTC

D: .
J: TRBJ1-1
size: few
length: 14
V: TRBV5-6
CDR3: CASSLVRGGTEAFF
DNA: TGTGCCAGCAGCTTGGTACGAGGAGGTACTGAAGCTTTCTTT

D: TRBD1
J: TRBJ1-1
size: few
length: 16
V: TRBV6-6
CDR3: CASSYSADRGVTEAFF
DNA: TGTGCCAGCAGTTACTCAGCCGACAGGGGTGTCACTGAAGCTTTCTTT

D: .
J: TRBJ2-1
size: .
length: 14
V: TRBV7-9
CDR3: CASSLSPKGDEQFF
DNA: TGTGCCAGCAGCTTATCCCCTAAGGGGGATGAGCAGTTCTTC

D: .
J: TRBJ2-3
size: .
length: 14
V: TRBV29-1
CDR3: CSVLPHGIQRTQYF
DNA: TGCAGCGTTCTACCCCACGGAATACAGAGAACGCAGTATTTT

D: .
J: TRBJ1-1
size: .
length: 16
V: TRBV5-1
CDR3: CASSLDRVTLNTEAFF
DNA: TGCGCCAGCAGCTTGGACAGGGTGACATTGAACACTGAAGCTTTCTTT

D: TRBD1
J: TRBJ2-3
size: .
length: 14
V: TRBV13
CDR3: CASSLPGGQDTQYF
DNA: TGTGCCAGCAGCCTTCCAGGGGGTCAGGATACGCAGTATTTT

D: TRBD2
J: TRBJ2-5
size: .
length: 17
V: TRBV7-9
CDR3: CASSLIRGLAVEETQYF
DNA: TGTGCCAGCAGCCTAATAAGGGGACTAGCGGTAGAAGAGACCCAGTACTTC

D: TRBD1
J: TRBJ2-3
size: .
length: 16
V: TRBV7-9
CDR3: CASSPGQGAGVDTQYF
DNA: TGTGCCAGCAGCCCCGGACAGGGGGCAGGTGTGGATACGCAGTATTTT

D: .
J: TRBJ2-3
size: once
length: 13
V: TRBV11-2
CDR3: CASTRSSSDTQYF
DNA: TGTGCCAGCACCAGATCAAGTTCAGATACGCAGTATTTT

D: TRBD2
J: TRBJ2-3
size: once
length: 17
V: TRBV2
CDR3: CASSGLGTSGTTDTQYF
DNA: TGTGCCAGCAGTGGCTTAGGCACTAGCGGGACCACAGATACGCAGTATTTT

D: .
J: TRBJ1-1
size: .
length: 14
V: TRBV5-5
CDR3: CASSLGQINTEAFF
DNA: TGTGCCAGCAGCTTGGGACAGATTAACACTGAAGCTTTCTTT

D: TRBD1
J: TRBJ1-3
size: .
length: 16
V: TRBV4-1
CDR3: CASSRTGTGAGNTIYF
DNA: TGCGCCAGCAGCCGGACCGGGACAGGGGCTGGAAACACCATATATTTT

D: .
J: TRBJ2-1
size: .
length: 14
V: TRBV14
CDR3: CASSQGSVIHEQFF
DNA: TGTGCCAGCAGCCAAGGCAGTGTAATCCATGAGCAGTTCTTC

D: .
J: TRBJ1-3
size: .
length: 12
V: TRBV10-3
CDR3: CATQTAGNTIYF
DNA: TGTGCCACCCAGACAGCTGGAAACACCATATATTTT

D: TRBD1
J: TRBJ1-3
size: .
length: 14
V: TRBV7-8
CDR3: CASSPDRGGNTIYF
DNA: TGTGCCAGCAGCCCTGACAGGGGTGGAAACACCATATATTTT

D: .
J: TRBJ2-1
size: .
length: 12
V: TRBV11-1
CDR3: CAILLTSDEQFF
DNA: TGTGCCATCCTCTTGACCAGCGATGAGCAGTTCTTC

D: TRBD1
J: TRBJ2-7
size: .
length: 14
V: TRBV7-2
CDR3: CASSPDRVGYEQYF
DNA: TGTGCCAGCAGCCCGGACAGGGTGGGCTACGAGCAGTACTTC